The 27 T cell receptor beta chains given below trace back to one sample, sequenced in a study of cytomegalovirus exposure and HLA in healthy donors. The study ran its PCR with 60 Vbeta and 13 Jbeta primers. Sequencing used immunoSEQ multiplex PCR; TCRdb keeps in-frame clones, though not all of them. The data hold 150,000 or so clones, with roughly 65% observed a single time. Sequences were obtained from PBMCs. These receptor sequences come from a man younger than 35 in good health and CMV-seropositive.

The chain couples TRBV29-1 to TRBJ1-1, with D unresolved. CDR1 and CDR2 from the germline V gene are SQVTM and ANQGSEA. Trimming cost V 0 bases and J 0 bases, with 8 bases left between them. The CDR3 spans 14 residues. The CDR3 loop is CSVEEAAMNTEAFF. CDR3 sequence (DNA): TGCAGCGTTGAAGAGGCGGCGATGAACACTGAAGCTTTCTTT.

DNA of the CDR3: TGTGCCAGCAGTCAAGGGGGTGTAAACACTGAAGCTTTCTTT. Translated: CASSQGGVNTEAFF. This sequence joins TRBV6-5 and TRBJ1-1; a possible D gene is TRBD1 (6 bases). Germline V gene sequence: CDR1 MNHEY, CDR2 SVGAGI. The CDR3 is 14 amino acids. Trimming cost V 5 bases and J 2 bases, with 12 bases left between them.

This clone came up once. The CDR3 DNA is TGTGCTAGTGGTTTGGACCCCCTGACAGGGGAGGCAGATACGCAGTATTTT. This encodes CASGLDPLTGEADTQYF. The J gene is TRBJ2-3, the V gene TRBV12-5; 8 nucleotides agree with TRBD1. The ends lost 1 base at V and 4 bases at J; junction bases unmatched: 10. CDR1 is LGHNT and CDR2 is FRNRAP in the germline V gene. There are 17 residues in the CDR3.

The V and J genes are TRBV4-2 and TRBJ1-1; D is undetermined. The CDR3 has 14 amino acids. Between the trimmed V and J ends, which lost 1 base and 1 base, there was a span of 7 bases. Germline V lookup: CDR1 LGHNA, CDR2 YNFKEQ. The DNA for the CDR3 is TGTGCCAGCAGCCAAGTCGCAGAGAACACTGAAGCTTTCTTT. This sequence encodes CASSQVAENTEAFF.

V and J are TRBV7-9 and TRBJ2-5; 9 nucleotides line up with TRBD2. This CDR3 comprises 16 residues. V lost 7 bases, J lost 7 bases, and 16 bases stayed unmatched. Germline CDR1 and CDR2: SEHNR and FQNEAQ (reference sequence). This CDR3 reads CASTIPAGGDEMTQYF. The CDR3 DNA follows: TGTGCCAGCACCATCCCAGCGGGGGGTGATGAGATGACCCAGTACTTC.

V usage is TRBV29-1 and J usage is TRBJ1-1; TRBD1 agrees at 8 bases. The CDR3 runs 15 residues. Germline V CDR1 and CDR2: SQVTM, ANQGSEA. V lost 2 bases, J lost 4 bases, and 9 bases stayed unmatched. The DNA for the CDR3 is TGCAGCGTTGAAAGAGCCGGACAGGGAACCACTGAAGCTTTCTTT. Translating it yields CSVERAGQGTTEAFF.

This sequence joins TRBV25-1 and TRBJ2-1, with 10 nucleotides matching TRBD2. The germline gives CDR1 MGHDK, CDR2 SYGVNS. The CDR3 totals 15 residues. Trimming took 7 bases from V and 1 from J; bases not matched to a gene: 4. CDR3 bases: TGTGCCAGCAAGTGGACTAGCGGTTCCTACAATGAGCAGTTCTTC. Its protein product is CASKWTSGSYNEQFF.

V gene TRBV27 combines with J gene TRBJ1-5; weak D call: TRBD1 (5 bases). This CDR3 is built from 15 residues. V was trimmed by 5 bases and J by 5 bases, leaving 16 bases between them. Germline values: CDR1 MNHEY, CDR2 SMNVEV (reference sequence). The CDR3 DNA follows: TGTGCCAGCAGTCTGCTAGGGCAGGGCGATCAGCCCCAGCATTTT. Its translation is CASSLLGQGDQPQHF.

This chain connects TRBV28 to TRBJ2-5; perhaps TRBD2 as D (6 bases). V lost 4 bases and J lost 4, with 16 bases in between. Germline CDR1 MDHEN, CDR2 SYDVKM. This CDR3 is built from 15 residues. CDR3 residues: CASSSFARGGETQYF. As DNA, the CDR3 is TGTGCCAGCAGTTCGTTCGCGAGGGGAGGAGAGACCCAGTACTTC.

The V call is TRBV20-1, the J call TRBJ1-2, with D perhaps TRBD1 (5 bases). There are 11 residues in the CDR3. Looked up from germline, CDR1 is DFQATT and CDR2 is SNEGSKA (reference sequence). CDR3 loop: CSALTGYGYTF. DNA for the CDR3: TGCAGCGCCCTAACAGGATATGGCTACACCTTC.

This clone has only a few counts. J is TRBJ1-2 and V is TRBV5-6; a weak D match, TRBD1 (5 bases). The CDR3 sequence is 13 residues long. V lost 0 bases and J 4 bases, leaving 7 bases between the germline ends. CDR1 and CDR2 (germline): SGHDT, YYEEEE. CDR3 in amino acids: CASSLEQVYGYTF. Here the CDR3 DNA reads TGTGCCAGCAGCTTGGAACAGGTCTATGGCTACACCTTC. Full variable domain (outside the CDR3, taken from reference TRBV5-6 and TRBJ1-2): DAGVTQSPTHLIKTRGQQVTLRCSPKSGHDTVSWYQQALGQGPQFIFQYYEEEERQRGNFPDRFSGHQFPNYSSELNVNALLLGDSALYLCASSLEQVYGYTFGSGTRLTVV.

This clone was found a few times. The chain is built from TRBV5-1 and TRBJ1-2, with 7 bases aligning to TRBD1. The CDR3 totals 14 residues. Germline lookup yields CDR1 SGHRS and CDR2 YFSETQ. J gave up 4 bases and V 0 bases, and 3 bases lay outside the gene matches. CDR3 nucleotides: TGCGCCAGCAGCTTGGGACAGGGATTCTATGGCTACACCTTC. It yields the protein CASSLGQGFYGYTF.

The chain uses TRBV4-2 and TRBJ2-3; the D gene is possibly TRBD1 (5 bases). Looked up from germline, CDR1 is LGHNA and CDR2 is YNFKEQ. The CDR3 length is 14 residues. With 0 bases removed from V and 6 bases from J, the gap between germline ends came to 10 bases. CDR3 bases: TGTGCCAGCAGCCAAGAGGGGCAGCTGGATACGCAGTATTTT. It is translated as CASSQEGQLDTQYF.

This rearrangement joins TRBV11-1 to TRBJ1-3, with D unresolved. Trimming took 7 bases from V and 4 from J, leaving 14 bases between them. Germline V gives CDR1 SGHAT, CDR2 FQDESV (reference sequence). The CDR3 has 14 amino acids. The CDR3 DNA follows: TGTGCCAGCACCAACCTAGAGGGAGGAAACACCATATATTTT. This sequence encodes CASTNLEGGNTIYF.

In this sample, this clone turned up a few times. The chain employs TRBV6-1 and TRBJ1-1, with 8 bases lining up with TRBD1. Trimming cost V 4 bases and J 1 base; bases outside gene matches: 17. Germline V gene data show CDR1 as MNHNS and CDR2 as SASEGT. This CDR3 contains 19 residues. The CDR3 protein is CASSVRQGLHIEKNTEAFF. CDR3 nucleotides: TGTGCCAGCAGTGTTCGACAGGGGCTACACATAGAAAAGAACACTGAAGCTTTCTTT.

This clone was observed a single time. The chain combines TRBV6-4 with TRBJ2-3; TRBD2 is a possible D gene (7 bases). V gave up 0 bases and J gave up 5 bases, with 9 bases separating them. The CDR3 loop spans 14 amino acids. Germline V lookup: CDR1 MRHNA, CDR2 SNTAGT. CDR3 region: CASSDSGGRDTQYF. CDR3 in DNA: TGTGCCAGCAGTGACTCCGGGGGGCGAGATACGCAGTATTTT.

V usage is TRBV28 and J usage is TRBJ1-4, with a tentative D call TRBD1 (5 bases). In germline, CDR1 is MDHEN, CDR2 SYDVKM. The CDR3 sequence is 18 residues long. V lost 2 bases and J lost 11, with 27 bases in between. CDR3: CASSLDPALQAIHSKLFF. The DNA for the CDR3 is TGTGCCAGCAGTTTAGACCCAGCCCTACAGGCCATCCACTCGAAACTGTTTTTT.

This chain connects TRBV7-2 to TRBJ2-6; 11 bases line up with TRBD1. The CDR3 is 18 residues long. The V and J ends lost 5 bases and 1 base, in that order; junction bases with no gene match: 7. Per germline, CDR1 SGHTA and CDR2 FQGNSA. The CDR3 DNA sequence: TGTGCCAGCAGCCCAGGGACAGGGGGAGGTTCTGGGGCCAACGTCCTGACTTTC. Translated: CASSPGTGGGSGANVLTF.

The chain recombines TRBV5-1 with TRBJ2-2; 8 bases agree with TRBD2. Germline V gives CDR1 SGHRS, CDR2 YFSETQ. CDR3 length: 17 amino acids. V lost 0 bases, J lost 3 bases, and 7 bases stayed unmatched. CDR3 in amino acids: CASSLEPAGVHTGELFF. DNA for the CDR3: TGCGCCAGCAGCTTGGAACCAGCGGGAGTGCACACCGGGGAGCTGTTTTTT. Together with reference TRBV5-1 and TRBJ2-2, the CDR3 gives the full variable domain: KAGVTQTPRYLIKTRGQQVTLSCSPISGHRSVSWYQQTPGQGLQFLFEYFSETQRNKGNFPGRFSGRQFSNSRSEMNVSTLELGDSALYLCASSLEPAGVHTGELFFGEGSRLTVL.

The CDR3 bases are TGTGCCAGCAGCTTGGGGAGGGAGGACGGCTACACCTTC. It encodes CASSLGREDGYTF. This chain joins TRBV5-5 and TRBJ1-2; the D is unclear. The ends were cut back, 0 bases at V and 8 bases at J, with 11 bases in the middle. The CDR3 covers 13 residues. From germline, CDR1 is SGHKS and CDR2 YYEKEE (reference sequence).

V usage is TRBV6-4 and J usage is TRBJ1-1, with 8 bases fitting TRBD1. The CDR3 spans 14 residues. Trimming took 6 bases from V and 4 from J; bases not matched to a gene: 7. Germline V gene sequence: CDR1 MRHNA, CDR2 SNTAGT. CDR3 nucleotide sequence: TGTGCCAGCAGCCTACACGGACAGGGCACTGAAGCTTTCTTT. Protein: CASSLHGQGTEAFF.

This chain uses TRBV7-2 with TRBJ2-5, with D possibly being TRBD2 (5 bases). Deletions cut 4 bases from V and 5 bases from J, with 11 bases between. This CDR3 has 13 residues. The V gene's germline CDR1 is SGHTA and CDR2 FQGNSA. The CDR3 protein is CASSSTRGETQYF. The CDR3 bases are TGTGCCAGCAGCTCGACCCGCGGGGAGACCCAGTACTTC.

This clone was seen more than once but under ten times. The V and J genes are TRBV6-5 and TRBJ1-1; no reliable D call. Per germline, CDR1 MNHEY and CDR2 SVGAGI. V was shortened by 2 bases and J by 4 bases, with 8 bases between the two germline ends. The CDR3 contains 13 residues. DNA for the CDR3: TGTGCCAGCAGTTACACCGGGAGCACTGAAGCTTTCTTT. This gives the protein CASSYTGSTEAFF.

The chain employs TRBV25-1 and TRBJ1-3, with D possibly matching TRBD1 (5 bases). Germline V gene sequence: CDR1 MGHDK, CDR2 SYGVNS. The length of the CDR3 is 14 residues. Between the trimmed V and J ends, which lost 1 base and 8 bases, there was a span of 12 bases. CDR3 protein: CASSEFRGPDTIYF. In nucleotides, the CDR3 is TGTGCCAGCAGTGAATTTAGGGGCCCGGACACCATATATTTT.

This clone was found once. This chain uses TRBV28 with TRBJ1-1, with 9 bases that match TRBD1. J lost 1 base, V lost 2 bases, and 23 bases had no gene match. The CDR3 covers 22 residues. Germline V lookup: CDR1 MDHEN, CDR2 SYDVKM. The CDR3 sequence: CASSLPSPFRDRAKGWNTEAFF. DNA for the CDR3: TGTGCCAGCAGTTTACCCTCTCCGTTCCGGGACAGGGCAAAGGGGTGGAACACTGAAGCTTTCTTT.

The chain combines TRBV27 with TRBJ2-1; TRBD2 might be the D (6 bases). Trimming took 4 bases from V and 5 from J, leaving 18 bases between them. The CDR3 runs 16 residues. Looked up from germline, CDR1 is MNHEY and CDR2 is SMNVEV (reference sequence). CDR3 bases: TGTGCCAGCAGTTCCCATCCCCGGGAGCGGGACAATGAGCAGTTCTTC. Amino acid sequence: CASSSHPRERDNEQFF.

J is TRBJ2-7 and V is TRBV4-2; perhaps TRBD1 as D (5 bases). The V and J ends lost 4 bases and 0 bases respectively, with 31 bases between them. Germline V gene lookup returns CDR1 LGHNA and CDR2 YNFKEQ. The CDR3 totals 21 residues. DNA for the CDR3: TGTGCCAGCAGCCCGGTCGTGAACCTAAACTTCGACAGATGTAGCTCCTACGAGCAGTACGTC. Residues: CASSPVVNLNFDRCSSYEQYV.